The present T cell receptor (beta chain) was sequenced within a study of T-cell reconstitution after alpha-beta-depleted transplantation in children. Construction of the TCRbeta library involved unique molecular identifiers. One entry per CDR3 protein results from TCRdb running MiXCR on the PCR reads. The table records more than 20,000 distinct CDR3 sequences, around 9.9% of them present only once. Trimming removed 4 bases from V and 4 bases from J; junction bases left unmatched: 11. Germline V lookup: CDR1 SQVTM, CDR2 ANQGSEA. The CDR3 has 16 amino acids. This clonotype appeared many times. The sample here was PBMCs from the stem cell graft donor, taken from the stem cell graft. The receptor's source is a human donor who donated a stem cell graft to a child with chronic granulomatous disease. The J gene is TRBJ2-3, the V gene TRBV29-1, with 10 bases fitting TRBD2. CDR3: CSVVIRLAGVADTQYF. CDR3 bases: TGCAGCGTTGTAATACGGCTAGCGGGAGTTGCAGATACGCAGTATTTT.